This T cell receptor (beta chain) comes out of a study of blood T cell repertoires in COVID-19. Study-level information: Collection of acute and convalescent COVID-19 samples took place in the United States, Italy and Spain. T cells, B-cell-depleted T cells, or PBMCs provided the cDNA or gDNA that served as material.

CDR1 is LNHDA, CDR2 SQIVND, per germline (reference sequence). The V and J ends lost 4 bases and 6 bases, in that order; junction bases with no gene match: 8. The CDR3 spans 15 residues. Sequencing used immunoSEQ multiplex PCR; TCRdb keeps in-frame clones, though not all of them. The data show approximately 15,000 clones, around 89% seen once. The rearrangement joins TRBV19 to TRBJ2-3; 9 bases fit TRBD2. The source is a human donor in a cohort sampled during active COVID-19. Specimen: peripheral blood. The DNA of the CDR3 is TGTGCCAGTAGTAATCGGCTAGCGGGACGGGATACGCAGTATTTT. Translating gives CASSNRLAGRDTQYF.